This T cell receptor beta chain was sequenced for a study of immune cell composition in non-small cell lung cancer. Germline CDR1 SGHRS, CDR2 YFSETQ. V shed 4 bases and J 4 bases; nucleotides not matched to a gene: 8. The CDR3 covers 16 residues. The data were produced by immunoSEQ multiplex PCR, yet TCRdb's version contains in-frame clones alone and is incomplete. The table records roughly 7,000 clones, roughly 74% of them present only once. Sample: lung tumor tissue. The genes are TRBV5-1 and TRBJ1-2, with 12 positions matching TRBD1. This clonotype was obtained from a human donor with non-small cell lung cancer. DNA of the CDR3: TGCGCCAGCAGCCCGGGGACAGGGGGCTTCGGCTATGGCTACACCTTC. Translation gives CASSPGTGGFGYGYTF.